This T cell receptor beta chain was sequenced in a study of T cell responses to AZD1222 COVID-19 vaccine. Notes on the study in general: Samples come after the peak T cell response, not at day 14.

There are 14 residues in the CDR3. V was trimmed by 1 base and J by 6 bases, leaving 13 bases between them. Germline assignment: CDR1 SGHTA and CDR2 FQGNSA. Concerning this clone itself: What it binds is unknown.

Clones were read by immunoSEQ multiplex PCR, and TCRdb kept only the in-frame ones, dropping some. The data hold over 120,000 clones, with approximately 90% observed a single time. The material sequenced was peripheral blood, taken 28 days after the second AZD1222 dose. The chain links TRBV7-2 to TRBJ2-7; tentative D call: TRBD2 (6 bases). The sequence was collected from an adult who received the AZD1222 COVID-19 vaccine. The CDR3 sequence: CASSLGGTPFEQYF. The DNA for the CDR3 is TGTGCCAGCAGCTTAGGGGGGACTCCCTTCGAGCAGTACTTC.